The 17 T cell receptor beta chains presented below share a single source sample, sequenced in a study of blood T cell repertoires in COVID-19. The data were produced by immunoSEQ multiplex PCR, yet TCRdb's version contains in-frame clones alone and is incomplete. The repertoire includes more than 130,000 clones, 84% of them detected once, and approximately 9.5% sits in the top ten. The specimen was peripheral blood. Receptors were obtained from a woman of 80 years or more in a cohort sampled during active or convalescent COVID-19.

This clone was recorded only once. The chain carries TRBV10-3 and TRBJ1-4; TRBD1 might be the D (5 bases). Germline V gives CDR1 ENHRY, CDR2 SYGVKD. The CDR3 sequence is 14 residues long. Trimming removed 5 bases at V and 2 bases at J, with 9 bases between. The CDR3 nucleotides are TGTGCCATCAGTCCGCAGGGTACTAATGAAAAACTGTTTTTT. Encoded protein: CAISPQGTNEKLFF.

The chain joins TRBV6-6 to TRBJ2-5; D ambiguous. The CDR3 is made up of 14 amino acids. Per the germline V gene, CDR1 is MNHNY and CDR2 is SVGAGI (reference sequence). Trimming shortened V by 4 bases and J by 0 bases, and 9 bases separated the two germline ends. CDR3 nucleotide sequence: TGTGCCAGCAGTTTTATCTCAGACCAAGAGACCCAGTACTTC. Translating it yields CASSFISDQETQYF.

The V call is TRBV6-4, the J call TRBJ2-3; unclear D gene. The length of the CDR3 is 13 residues. CDR1 is MRHNA, CDR2 SNTAGT, per germline. V dropped 6 bases and J dropped 8 bases, with 15 bases sitting between them. The CDR3 sequence: CASSIPLYPTQYF. In nucleotides, the CDR3 is TGTGCCAGCAGCATCCCCCTCTACCCTACGCAGTATTTT.

The rearrangement links TRBV7-3 to TRBJ2-3; D may be TRBD2 (6 bases). The germline CDR1 and CDR2 sequences are SGHTA and FQGTGA. V was trimmed by 1 base and J by 0 bases, leaving 14 bases between them. CDR3 length equals 17 residues. Here the CDR3 reads CASSLSTSRGSTDTQYF. CDR3 DNA: TGTGCCAGCAGCTTAAGTACTAGCCGAGGTAGCACAGATACGCAGTATTTT.

The V call is TRBV28, the J call TRBJ2-1; a weak D match, TRBD1 (6 bases). The CDR3 is made up of 13 amino acids. The V and J ends lost 5 bases and 8 bases respectively, with 13 bases between them. CDR1 is MDHEN, CDR2 SYDVKM, per germline. The CDR3 reads CASSLQGWDEQFF. The CDR3 DNA reads TGTGCCAGCAGTCTACAGGGTTGGGATGAGCAGTTCTTC.

The chain combines TRBV2 with TRBJ2-1; D unclear. Germline lookup yields CDR1 SNHLY and CDR2 FYNNEI. This CDR3 contains 15 residues. The ends were cut back, 2 bases at V and 5 bases at J, with 13 bases in the middle. This CDR3 is CASSEPGAAHNEQFF. CDR3 nucleotide sequence: TGTGCCAGCAGTGAACCCGGTGCGGCACACAATGAGCAGTTCTTC.

The chain couples TRBV6-5 to TRBJ2-3; the D is unclear. With 4 bases removed from V and 1 base from J, the gap between germline ends came to 9 bases. The germline V gene has CDR1 MNHEY and CDR2 SVGAGI. The CDR3 totals 14 residues. The CDR3 reads CASSLLDGTDTQYF. The CDR3 DNA is TGTGCCAGCAGTTTGCTAGATGGCACAGATACGCAGTATTTT.

The gene calls are TRBV29-1 and TRBJ2-1, with D tentatively TRBD1 (5 bases). V was cut by 1 base and J by 7 bases, with 11 bases left in between. The CDR3 is made up of 13 amino acids. The germline CDR1 and CDR2 sequences are SQVTM and ANQGSEA. The CDR3 DNA reads TGCAGCGTTGAAGTATGGACAACAAATGAGCAGTTCTTC. The encoded protein is CSVEVWTTNEQFF.

This chain joins TRBV25-1 and TRBJ1-1; 7 bases align to TRBD1. Losses at the gene ends were 4 bases for V and 1 base for J; bases not matched to a gene: 12. CDR1 and CDR2 from the germline V gene are MGHDK and SYGVNS. The CDR3 covers 17 residues. CDR3 sequence reads: CASSAYGAGGRNTEAFF. The CDR3 nucleotides are TGTGCCAGCAGTGCCTATGGGGCAGGGGGAAGGAACACTGAAGCTTTCTTT.

The V gene is TRBV3-1 (or the pseudogene TRBV3-2), the J gene TRBJ2-2, with 7 bases identical to TRBD1. The CDR3 length is 13 residues. CDR1 and CDR2 (germline): LGHDT, YNNKEL (reference sequence). The V and J ends lost 4 bases and 8 bases, in that order; junction bases with no gene match: 4. CDR3 in amino acids: CASSLTGEGELFF. Here the CDR3 DNA reads TGTGCCAGCAGCCTTACAGGGGAAGGGGAGCTGTTTTTT.

The chain couples TRBV18 to TRBJ1-3; tentative D call: TRBD1 (5 bases). V lost 4 bases to trimming and J lost 0 bases, with 16 bases between them. The CDR3 spans 17 residues. Germline assignment: CDR1 KGHSH and CDR2 LQKENI. The DNA of the CDR3 is TGTGCCAGCTCACATTTGGACACGGCGCACTCTGGAAACACCATATATTTT. This gives the protein CASSHLDTAHSGNTIYF.

The chain couples TRBV7-6 to TRBJ2-3, with 9 positions matching TRBD2. The junction had 4 bases not matched to a gene; V was cut back by 5 bases and J by 1 base. This CDR3 has 15 amino acids. CDR1 and CDR2 (germline): SGHVS, FNYEAQ. The DNA of the CDR3 is TGTGCCAGCAGCCTTATAGCGGGGGGCACAGATACGCAGTATTTT. Translation gives CASSLIAGGTDTQYF.

This clone was seen many times. The chain joins TRBV4-2 to TRBJ2-2; possibly TRBD1 for D (6 bases). CDR1 and CDR2 (germline): LGHNA, YNFKEQ. This CDR3 is built from 16 residues. Trimming took 8 bases from V and 4 from J, leaving 20 bases between them. The chain's CDR3 is CASRPLGAEGTGELFF. The CDR3 coding sequence is TGTGCCAGCCGACCCCTGGGGGCAGAGGGCACCGGGGAGCTGTTTTTT.

The chain carries TRBV12-2 and TRBJ2-1; TRBD2, the table's D call, was not compared with the DNA. TRBV12-2 is reported as a pseudogene. CDR3 length equals 17 residues. The CDR3 spells CASRLVPSGGSTDEQFF. CDR3 nucleotides: TGTGCAAGTCGCTTAGTCCCTAGCGGGGGGAGTACAGATGAGCAGTTCTTC.

The V call is TRBV6-5, the J call TRBJ2-5; D is unresolved. Germline V CDR1 and CDR2: MNHEY, SVGAGI. Between the trimmed V and J ends, which lost 5 bases and 2 bases, there was a span of 6 bases. CDR3 length: 12 residues. This chain's CDR3 is CASSRPQETQYF. The CDR3 DNA reads as TGTGCCAGCAGTCGTCCTCAAGAGACCCAGTACTTC.

The V gene is TRBV7-2, the J gene TRBJ2-1; 7 bases align to TRBD2. V gave up 4 bases and J gave up 0 bases; unmatched junction bases: 6. CDR1 is SGHTA and CDR2 is FQGNSA in the germline V gene. The CDR3 consists of 16 residues. The chain's CDR3 is CASSSQRTSSYNEQFF. The CDR3 region has the DNA TGTGCCAGCAGCTCGCAGAGGACTAGCTCCTACAATGAGCAGTTCTTC.

V gene TRBV4-1 combines with J gene TRBJ2-3; 10 bases fit TRBD2. The CDR3 is 20 amino acids. Germline CDR1 and CDR2: MGHRA and YSYEKL. The V segment lost 3 bases and the J segment 2 bases; nucleotides outside the gene matches: 17. The DNA for the CDR3 is TGCGCCAGCAGCCAGACTGCGATTAGCGGGGGGACTCCACTCACAGATACGCAGTATTTT. Its protein product is CASSQTAISGGTPLTDTQYF.